Each of the 15 T cell receptor beta chains below was sequenced from the same sample in a study of metastatic and nonmetastatic thyroid tumors. TCRdb ran MiXCR on the PCR reads. The table lists fewer than 45,000 clones, around 20% of them singletons. Each patient went into thyroid surgery without having received any treatment. The sequencing sample was made of blood. Receptors were obtained from a female donor with papillary thyroid cancer or a benign thyroid nodule (not recorded which). Some clones in this sample may be carry-over from other donors' samples.

V and J are TRBV9 and TRBJ2-1; 7 positions match TRBD1. Germline assignment: CDR1 SGDLS and CDR2 YYNGEE. With V trimmed by 3 bases and J by 16 bases, 10 bases remained unmatched. The length of the CDR3 is 12 residues. The CDR3 DNA reads as TGTGCCAGCAGCGCGACCCCTGGACAGGTATTCTTC. As protein: CASSATPGQVFF.

On this clone itself: The DNA is left out, because the CDR3 cannot be placed on it with certainty; the CDR3 is given as TCRdb lists it. The rearrangement joins TRBV3-1 to TRBJ2-5; the table assigns TRBD2, which was not confirmed against the DNA. Germline CDR1 is LGHDT and CDR2 is YNNKEL (reference sequence). 14 amino acids form the CDR3, both terminal residues included. CDR3: CASSHGTAILAQYF.

This clone came up a few times. As DNA, the CDR3 is TGTGCCAGCAGTCGGGGGGGTAATGAAAAACTGTTTTTT. Its translation: CASSRGGNEKLFF. The chain links TRBV12-3 or TRBV12-4 to TRBJ1-4; possibly TRBD1 for D (5 bases). Trimming stripped 5 bases from V and 4 bases from J, with 8 bases between. This CDR3 has 13 amino acids.

This chain links TRBV24-1 with TRBJ2-7, with D possibly matching TRBD1 (6 bases). There are 12 residues in the CDR3. CDR1 is KGHDR and CDR2 is SFDVKD in the germline V gene. Trimming left V 7 bases short and J 3 bases short, with 9 bases between. Here the CDR3 DNA reads TGTGCCACCAGCGAACAGGGCTACGAGCAGTACTTC. This sequence encodes CATSEQGYEQYF.

The rearrangement joins TRBV1 to TRBJ2-1; the table's D call, TRBD2, has no DNA check behind it. TRBV1 is described as a pseudogene. This CDR3 is 13 amino acids long. The CDR3 bases are TGCACCCCGGATACTAGCGGCGACAATGAGCAGTTCTTC. Translated: CTPDTSGDNEQFF.

Details on this clone: A junction boundary mismatches the germline segment, possibly from a read error. The rearrangement joins TRBV20-1 to TRBJ1-5; TRBD1 matches at 7 bases. The length of the CDR3 is 15 residues. Germline CDR1 is DFQATT and CDR2 is SNEGSKA (reference sequence). CDR3 loop: CSARVPTGRSQSQHF. CDR3 DNA sequence: TGCAGTGCTAGGGTCCCGACAGGGCGTAGTCAGTCCCAGCATTTT.

The V gene is TRBV11-2, the J gene TRBJ1-1; 8 bases map to TRBD1. The CDR3 totals 12 residues. Looked up from germline, CDR1 is SGHAT and CDR2 is FQNNGV. The junction had 7 bases not matched to a gene; V was cut back by 5 bases and J by 11 bases. CDR3 region: CASSPQGALAFF. CDR3 nucleotide sequence: TGTGCCAGCAGCCCGCAGGGGGCGCTGGCTTTCTTT.

This clone appeared many times. This may be a read error: a much more frequent sequence differs by one nucleotide. Other DNA sequences in this specimen translate into the identical CDR3. The V and J genes are TRBV12-5 and TRBJ1-2; D gene unclear. This CDR3 comprises 8 residues. Germline V gene data show CDR1 as LGHNT and CDR2 as FRNRAP. For the CDR3, the DNA is TGTGCTAGTGGCTTGGGAACCTTC. It translates to CASGLGTF. The entire variable domain, with the rest obtained from reference TRBV12-5 and TRBJ1-2, is as follows: DARVTQTPRHKVTEMGQEVTMRCQPILGHNTVFWYRQTMMQGLELLAYFRNRAPLDDSGMPKDRFSAEMPDATLATLKIQPSEPRDSAVYFCASGLGTFGSGTRLTVV.

Ten or more counts support this clone. This chain uses TRBV4-1 with TRBJ1-2; the match to TRBD1 covers 11 bases. CDR3 length: 15 amino acids. Unmatched junction bases numbered 5, after V lost 0 bases and J lost 8 bases. The V gene's germline CDR1 is MGHRA and CDR2 YSYEKL. The CDR3 DNA reads as TGCGCCAGCAGCCAAGATCCCCGGACAGGGGGCGGCTACACCTTC. Translated: CASSQDPRTGGGYTF.

There are a few counts of this clone. The rearrangement joins TRBV6-2 or TRBV6-3 to TRBJ2-3, with 7 bases identical to TRBD1. The DNA end favors TRBJ1-5, so the J call may be wrong. The V gene's germline CDR1 is MNHEY and CDR2 SVGEGT. The CDR3 has 12 residues. The CDR3 sequence: CASIGGSDTQHF. The DNA of the CDR3 is TGTGCCAGCATAGGGGGCTCGGATACGCAGCATTTT.

The V call is TRBV20-1, the J call TRBJ2-5; the D gene is possibly TRBD1 (5 bases). The length of the CDR3 is 13 residues. Trimming left V 3 bases short and J 5 bases short, with 13 bases between. Germline V gives CDR1 DFQATT, CDR2 SNEGSKA (reference sequence). The CDR3 nucleotides read TGCAGTGCTAGTAACCCAGCAGGGGAGACCCAGTACTTC. Its translation: CSASNPAGETQYF.

This clone qualifies as medium-sized. The chain couples TRBV20-1 to TRBJ1-6; the D gene is possibly TRBD1 (5 bases). This CDR3 contains 15 residues. V was pared by 0 bases and J by 8 bases, with 14 bases between. The germline gives CDR1 DFQATT, CDR2 SNEGSKA (reference sequence). CDR3 bases: TGCAGTGCTAGAGATATAAACAGAGGGGATTCACCCCTCCACTTT. Protein product: CSARDINRGDSPLHF.

This clone was recorded at least ten times. The chain is built from TRBV20-1 and TRBJ2-4; 9 bases map to TRBD2. Looked up from germline, CDR1 is DFQATT and CDR2 is SNEGSKA (reference sequence). The CDR3 contains 18 residues. Germline trimming cut 0 bases from V and 0 bases from J; bases unmatched to any gene: 9. The CDR3 bases are TGCAGTGCTAGAGATAGTGTAGCGGGAGCGGTAGCCAAAAACATTCAGTACTTC. It translates to CSARDSVAGAVAKNIQYF.

By its share, this clone is medium-sized. At the DNA level, this CDR3 is encoded by other sequences in the same sample as well. This chain uses TRBV6-1 with TRBJ1-3; 8 nucleotides align to TRBD1. V was clipped by 5 bases and J by 4 bases; unmatched bases: 7. The CDR3 runs to 15 residues. Germline assignment: CDR1 MNHNS and CDR2 SASEGT. The CDR3 DNA sequence: TGTGCCAGCAGTTATCAGGGGGCGGGAGGAAACACCATATATTTT. Translating it yields CASSYQGAGGNTIYF.

This clone has a count of ten or more. Other DNA sequences of this sample code for an identical CDR3. The chain employs TRBV19 and TRBJ2-5, with 10 bases matching TRBD1. Per the germline V gene, CDR1 is LNHDA and CDR2 is SQIVND (reference sequence). This CDR3 region has 15 residues. V lost 5 bases to trimming and J lost 5 bases; unmatched junction nucleotides: 8. As DNA, the CDR3 is TGTGCCAGTAGTTCGACGACAGGGGGCACCGAGACCCAGTACTTC. Its translation is CASSSTTGGTETQYF.